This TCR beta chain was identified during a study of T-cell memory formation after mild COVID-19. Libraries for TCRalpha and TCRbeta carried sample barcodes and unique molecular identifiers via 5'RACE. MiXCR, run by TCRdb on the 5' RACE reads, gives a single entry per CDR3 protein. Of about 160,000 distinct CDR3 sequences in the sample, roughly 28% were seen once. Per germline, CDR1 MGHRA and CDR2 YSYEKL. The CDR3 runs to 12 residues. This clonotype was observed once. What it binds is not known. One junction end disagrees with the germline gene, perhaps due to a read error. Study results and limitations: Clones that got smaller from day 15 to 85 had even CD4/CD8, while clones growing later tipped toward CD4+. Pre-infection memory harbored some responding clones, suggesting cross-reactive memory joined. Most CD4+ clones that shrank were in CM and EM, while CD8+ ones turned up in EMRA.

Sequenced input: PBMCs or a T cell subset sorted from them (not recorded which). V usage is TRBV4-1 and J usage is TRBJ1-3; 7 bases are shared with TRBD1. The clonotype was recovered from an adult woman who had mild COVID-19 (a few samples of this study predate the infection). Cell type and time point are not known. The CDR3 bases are TGCGCCAGCAGCCAAGCGCAGGGGGTGAAGGATTTT. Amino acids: CASSQAQGVKDF.